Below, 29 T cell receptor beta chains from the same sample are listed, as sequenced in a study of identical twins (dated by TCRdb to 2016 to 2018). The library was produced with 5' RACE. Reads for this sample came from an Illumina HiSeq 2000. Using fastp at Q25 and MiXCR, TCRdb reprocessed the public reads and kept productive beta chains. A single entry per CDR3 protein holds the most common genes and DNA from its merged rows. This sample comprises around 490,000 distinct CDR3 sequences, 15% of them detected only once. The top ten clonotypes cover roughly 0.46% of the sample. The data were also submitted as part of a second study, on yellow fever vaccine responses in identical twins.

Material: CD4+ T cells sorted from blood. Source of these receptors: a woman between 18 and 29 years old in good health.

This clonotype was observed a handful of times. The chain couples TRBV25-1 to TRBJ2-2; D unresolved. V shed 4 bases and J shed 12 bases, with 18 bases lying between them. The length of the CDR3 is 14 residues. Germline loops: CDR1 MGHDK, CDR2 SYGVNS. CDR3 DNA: TGTGCCAGCAGTGGGCCTCGGGTATCTGAGAAGCTGTTTTTT. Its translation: CASSGPRVSEKLFF.

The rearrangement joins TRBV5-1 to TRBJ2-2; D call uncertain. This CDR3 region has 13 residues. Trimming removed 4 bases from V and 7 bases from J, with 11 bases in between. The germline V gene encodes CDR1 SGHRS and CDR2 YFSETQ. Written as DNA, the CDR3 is TGCGCCAGCAGCACCCGGGCCGGCGGGGAGCTGTTTTTT. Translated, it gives CASSTRAGGELFF.

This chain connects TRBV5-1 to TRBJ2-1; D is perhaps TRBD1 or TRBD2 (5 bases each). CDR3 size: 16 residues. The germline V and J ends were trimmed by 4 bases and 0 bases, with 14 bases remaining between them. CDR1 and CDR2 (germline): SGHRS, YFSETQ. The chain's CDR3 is CASSGAGESSYNEQFF. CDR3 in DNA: TGCGCCAGCAGCGGGGCTGGGGAGAGCTCCTACAATGAGCAGTTCTTC.

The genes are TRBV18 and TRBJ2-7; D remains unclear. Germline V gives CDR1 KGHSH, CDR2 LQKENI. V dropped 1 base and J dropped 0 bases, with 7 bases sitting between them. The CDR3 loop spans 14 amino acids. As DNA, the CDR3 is TGTGCCAGCTCACCACGGCGCGGCTCCTACGAGCAGTACTTC. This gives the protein CASSPRRGSYEQYF.

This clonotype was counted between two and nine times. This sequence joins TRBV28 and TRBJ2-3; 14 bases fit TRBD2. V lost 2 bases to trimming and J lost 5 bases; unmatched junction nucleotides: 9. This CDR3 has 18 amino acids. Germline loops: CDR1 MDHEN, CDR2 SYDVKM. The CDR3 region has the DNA TGTGCCAGCAGTTTAAGCTTGGGACTAGCGGGAGTAGTAGATACGCAGTATTTT. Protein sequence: CASSLSLGLAGVVDTQYF.

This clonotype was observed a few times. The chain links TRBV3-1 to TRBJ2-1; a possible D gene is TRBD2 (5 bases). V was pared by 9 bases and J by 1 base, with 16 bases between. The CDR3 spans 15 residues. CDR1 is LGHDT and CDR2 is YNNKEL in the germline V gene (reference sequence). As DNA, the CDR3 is TGTGCCAGTGAGAAGTCTAGCATTTCCTACAATGAGCAGTTCTTC. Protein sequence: CASEKSSISYNEQFF.

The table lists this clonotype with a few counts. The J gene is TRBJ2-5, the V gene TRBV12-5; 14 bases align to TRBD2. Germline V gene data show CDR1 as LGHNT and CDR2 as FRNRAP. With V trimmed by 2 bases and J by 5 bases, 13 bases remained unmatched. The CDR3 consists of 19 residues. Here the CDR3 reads CASGLPPQGTSGSMETQYF. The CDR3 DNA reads TGTGCTAGTGGTTTGCCGCCCCAGGGGACTAGCGGGAGCATGGAGACCCAGTACTTC.

Written as DNA, the CDR3 is TGTGCCAGCAGAGATCAGGGGGCTAGTCAGCCCCAGCATTTT. Translation gives CASRDQGASQPQHF. The V and J genes are TRBV2 and TRBJ1-5; 8 bases fit TRBD1. There are 14 residues in the CDR3. Germline assignment: CDR1 SNHLY and CDR2 FYNNEI. The trim removed 6 bases at V and 6 bases at J, leaving 7 bases unmatched. The variable domain in full, completed from reference TRBV2 and TRBJ1-5, reads EPEVTQTPSHQVTQMGQEVILRCVPISNHLYFYWYRQILGQKVEFLVSFYNNEISEKSEIFDDQFSVERPDGSNFTLKIRSTKLEDSAMYFCASRDQGASQPQHFGDGTRLSIL.

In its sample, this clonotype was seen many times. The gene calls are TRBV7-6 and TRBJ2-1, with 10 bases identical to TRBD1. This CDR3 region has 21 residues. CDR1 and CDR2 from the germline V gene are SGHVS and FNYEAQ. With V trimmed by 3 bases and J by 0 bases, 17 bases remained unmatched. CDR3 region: CASSLRDRDRGYFSSYNEQFF. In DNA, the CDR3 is TGTGCCAGCAGCTTGAGGGACCGGGACAGGGGATATTTTAGCTCCTACAATGAGCAGTTCTTC.

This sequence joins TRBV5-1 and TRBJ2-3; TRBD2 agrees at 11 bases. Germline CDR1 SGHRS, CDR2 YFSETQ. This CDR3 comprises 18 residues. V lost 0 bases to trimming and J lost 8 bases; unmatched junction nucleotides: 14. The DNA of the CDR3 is TGCGCCAGCAGCTTGGTTTCTCTAGCGGGGGGCGTCCCGGGTACGCAGTATTTT. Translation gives CASSLVSLAGGVPGTQYF. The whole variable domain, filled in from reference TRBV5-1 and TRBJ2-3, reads KAGVTQTPRYLIKTRGQQVTLSCSPISGHRSVSWYQQTPGQGLQFLFEYFSETQRNKGNFPGRFSGRQFSNSRSEMNVSTLELGDSALYLCASSLVSLAGGVPGTQYFGPGTRLTVL.

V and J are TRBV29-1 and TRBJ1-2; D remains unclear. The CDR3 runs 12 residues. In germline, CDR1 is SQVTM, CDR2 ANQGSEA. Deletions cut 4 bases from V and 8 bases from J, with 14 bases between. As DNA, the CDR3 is TGCAGCGTTGTCTCGGCAGTGGGGGGCTACACCTTC. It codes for CSVVSAVGGYTF.

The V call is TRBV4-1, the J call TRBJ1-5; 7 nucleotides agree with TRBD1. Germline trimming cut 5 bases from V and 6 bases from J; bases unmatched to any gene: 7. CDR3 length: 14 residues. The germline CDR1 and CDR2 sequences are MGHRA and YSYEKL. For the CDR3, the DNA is TGCGCCAGCAGCTCGGAAGGGGGCGGTCAGCCCCAGCATTTT. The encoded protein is CASSSEGGGQPQHF.

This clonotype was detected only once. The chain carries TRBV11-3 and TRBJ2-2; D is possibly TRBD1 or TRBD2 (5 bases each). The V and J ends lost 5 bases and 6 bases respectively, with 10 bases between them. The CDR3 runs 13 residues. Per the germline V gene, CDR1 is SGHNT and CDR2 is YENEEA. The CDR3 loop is CASSKGPSGELFF. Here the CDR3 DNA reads TGTGCCAGCAGCAAGGGACCATCCGGGGAGCTGTTTTTT.

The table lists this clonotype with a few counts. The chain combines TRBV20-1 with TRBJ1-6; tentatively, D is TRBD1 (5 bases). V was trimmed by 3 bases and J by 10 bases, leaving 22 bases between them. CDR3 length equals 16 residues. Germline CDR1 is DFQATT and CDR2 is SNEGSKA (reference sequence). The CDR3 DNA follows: TGCAGTGCTAGGCCCGGACCAACACCGGGGGGGTCACCCCTCCACTTT. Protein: CSARPGPTPGGSPLHF.

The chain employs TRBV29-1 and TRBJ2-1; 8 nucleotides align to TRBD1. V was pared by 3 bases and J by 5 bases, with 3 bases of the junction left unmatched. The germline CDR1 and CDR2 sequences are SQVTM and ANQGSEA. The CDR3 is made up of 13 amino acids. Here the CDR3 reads CSVDRQGNNEQFF. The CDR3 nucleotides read TGCAGCGTTGACCGACAGGGGAACAATGAGCAGTTCTTC.

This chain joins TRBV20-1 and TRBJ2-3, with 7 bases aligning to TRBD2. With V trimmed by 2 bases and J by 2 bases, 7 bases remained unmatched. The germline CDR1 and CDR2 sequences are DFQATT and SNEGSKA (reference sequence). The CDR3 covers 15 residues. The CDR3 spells CSARMRGLHTDTQYF. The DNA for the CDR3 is TGCAGTGCTAGAATGAGGGGACTACACACAGATACGCAGTATTTT.

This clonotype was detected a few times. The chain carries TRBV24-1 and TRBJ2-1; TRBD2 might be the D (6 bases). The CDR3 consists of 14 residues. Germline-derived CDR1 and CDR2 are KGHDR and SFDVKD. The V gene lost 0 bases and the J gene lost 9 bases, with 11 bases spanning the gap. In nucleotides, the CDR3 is TGTGCCACCAGTGATTTGCACCCCGGGGGTGAGCAGTTCTTC. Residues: CATSDLHPGGEQFF.

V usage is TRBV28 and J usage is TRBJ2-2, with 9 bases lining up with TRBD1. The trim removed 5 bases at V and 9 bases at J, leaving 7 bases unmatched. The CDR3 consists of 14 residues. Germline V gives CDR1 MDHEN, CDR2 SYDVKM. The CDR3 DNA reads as TGTGCCAGCAGTCCCGGGACAGGGTCCCGGGAGCTGTTTTTT. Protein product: CASSPGTGSRELFF.

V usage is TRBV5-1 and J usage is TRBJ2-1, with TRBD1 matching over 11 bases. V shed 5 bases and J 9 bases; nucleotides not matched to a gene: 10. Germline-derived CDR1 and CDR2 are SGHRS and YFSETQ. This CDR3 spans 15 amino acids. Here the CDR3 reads CASSSPDRGPVEQFF. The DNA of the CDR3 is TGCGCCAGCAGTTCTCCGGACAGGGGGCCAGTTGAGCAGTTCTTC.

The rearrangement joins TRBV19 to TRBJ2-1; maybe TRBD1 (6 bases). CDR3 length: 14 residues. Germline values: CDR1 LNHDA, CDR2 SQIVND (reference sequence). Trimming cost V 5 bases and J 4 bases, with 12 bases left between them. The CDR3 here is CASSSWDKYNEQFF. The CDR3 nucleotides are TGTGCCAGTAGTTCCTGGGACAAATACAATGAGCAGTTCTTC.

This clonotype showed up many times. The CDR3 loop reads CATSSSGAETSGSGTDTQYF. The CDR3 coding sequence is TGTGCCACCAGCAGCTCAGGGGCGGAGACTAGCGGGAGTGGGACAGATACGCAGTATTTT. This chain uses TRBV15 with TRBJ2-3; 12 nucleotides line up with TRBD2. CDR1 is LNHNV and CDR2 is YYDKDF in the germline V gene (reference sequence). V dropped 3 bases and J dropped 3; count of bases not matched to a gene: 16. The CDR3 runs to 20 residues. Together with reference TRBV15 and TRBJ2-3, the CDR3 gives the full variable domain: DAMVIQNPRYQVTQFGKPVTLSCSQTLNHNVMYWYQQKSSQAPKLLFHYYDKDFNNEADTPDNFQSRRPNTSFCFLDIRSPGLGDTAMYLCATSSSGAETSGSGTDTQYFGPGTRLTVL.

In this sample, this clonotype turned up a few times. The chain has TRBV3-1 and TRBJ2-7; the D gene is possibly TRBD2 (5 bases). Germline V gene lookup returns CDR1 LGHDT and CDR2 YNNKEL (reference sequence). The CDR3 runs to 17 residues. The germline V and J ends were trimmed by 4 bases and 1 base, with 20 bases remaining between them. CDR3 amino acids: CASSPSPGPRRSYEQYF. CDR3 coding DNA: TGTGCCAGCAGCCCCTCTCCAGGACCAAGGAGGTCCTACGAGCAGTACTTC.

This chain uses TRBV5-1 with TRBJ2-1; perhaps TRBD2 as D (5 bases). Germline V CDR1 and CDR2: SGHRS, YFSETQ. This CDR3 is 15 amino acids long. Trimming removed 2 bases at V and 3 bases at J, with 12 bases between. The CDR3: CASSFLADDYNEQFF. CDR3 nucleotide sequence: TGCGCCAGCAGCTTTCTAGCAGATGACTACAATGAGCAGTTCTTC.

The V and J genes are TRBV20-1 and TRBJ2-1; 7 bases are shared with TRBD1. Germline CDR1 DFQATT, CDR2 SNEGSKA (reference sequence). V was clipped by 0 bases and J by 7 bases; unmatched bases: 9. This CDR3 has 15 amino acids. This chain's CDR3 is CSARDLRQGLNEQFF. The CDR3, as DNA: TGCAGTGCTAGAGATCTTAGACAGGGTCTAAATGAGCAGTTCTTC.

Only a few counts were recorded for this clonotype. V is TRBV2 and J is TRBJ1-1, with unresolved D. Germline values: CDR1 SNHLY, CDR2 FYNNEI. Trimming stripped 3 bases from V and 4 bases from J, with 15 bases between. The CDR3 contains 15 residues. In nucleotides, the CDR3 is TGTGCCAGCAGTGATTATCGTGCGGGAAGCACTGAAGCTTTCTTT. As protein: CASSDYRAGSTEAFF.

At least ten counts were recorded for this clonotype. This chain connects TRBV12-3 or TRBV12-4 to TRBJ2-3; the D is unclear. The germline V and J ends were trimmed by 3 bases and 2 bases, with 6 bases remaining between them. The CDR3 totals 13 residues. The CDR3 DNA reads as TGTGCCAGCAGTTTTCGAGCCACAGATACGCAGTATTTT. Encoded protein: CASSFRATDTQYF.

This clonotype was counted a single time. The CDR3 spells CSAREDPSQRDTQYF. As DNA, the CDR3 is TGCAGTGCTAGAGAAGACCCTTCCCAGAGAGATACGCAGTATTTT. The chain links TRBV20-1 to TRBJ2-3, with D uncertain. The V end was cut by 0 bases, the J end by 5 bases, with 15 bases between. CDR1 is DFQATT and CDR2 is SNEGSKA in the germline V gene (reference sequence). The CDR3 is made up of 15 amino acids.

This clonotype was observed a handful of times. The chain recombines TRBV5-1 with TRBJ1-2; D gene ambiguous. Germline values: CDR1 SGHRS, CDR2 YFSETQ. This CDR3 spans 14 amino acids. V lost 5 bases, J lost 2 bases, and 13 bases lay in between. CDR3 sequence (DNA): TGCGCCAGCAGTCCGGAGGGCTTCAACTATGGCTACACCTTC. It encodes CASSPEGFNYGYTF.

The CDR3 nucleotides are TGTGCCAGCAGCTCTCTCAGGACTAGCGGGAGGGCCAGGTCAGATACGCAGTATTTT. As protein: CASSSLRTSGRARSDTQYF. The chain links TRBV5-4 to TRBJ2-3; 15 bases align to TRBD2. The CDR3 has 19 residues. The germline CDR1 and CDR2 sequences are SGHNT and YYREEE (reference sequence). J lost 4 bases, V lost 3 bases, and 12 bases had no gene match. The variable domain in full, with the rest retrieved from reference TRBV5-4 and TRBJ2-3, is ETGVTQSPTHLIKTRGQQVTLRCSSQSGHNTVSWYQQALGQGPQFIFQYYREEENGRGNFPPRFSGLQFPNYSSELNVNALELDDSALYLCASSSLRTSGRARSDTQYFGPGTRLTVL.